This TCR beta chain stems from a study of blood T cell repertoires in COVID-19. The overall study: Some COVID-19 samples were acute and others convalescent; all came from the United States, Italy and Spain. PBMCs, B-cell-depleted T cells, or T cells provided the cDNA or gDNA that made up the material.

Authors' methods: Reference gene primer amplification yielded estimated nucleated cell counts. Produced via immunoSEQ multiplex PCR; TCRdb's table is partial and in-frame only. Clone size and V and J calls were adopted from that table, with D and trimming inferred from the DNA. The sample consists of some 150,000 clones, about 85% of them appearing once. This clone showed up just once. The TCR comes from a human donor in a cohort sampled during active COVID-19. The sample taken for sequencing was peripheral blood.

CDR3 amino acids: CASSVTGGMYGYTF. For the CDR3, the DNA is TGTGCCAGCAGTGTTACAGGGGGAATGTATGGCTACACCTTC. The chain is built from TRBV2 and TRBJ1-2, with 8 bases that match TRBD1. Germline values: CDR1 SNHLY, CDR2 FYNNEI. V shed 4 bases and J 5 bases; nucleotides not matched to a gene: 6. This CDR3 spans 14 amino acids.